A selection of T cell receptor beta chains follows, all from one sample in a study of blood T cell repertoires in COVID-19. TCRdb's copy holds only in-frame clones and misses some; the assay was immunoSEQ multiplex PCR. Seen here are 75,000 to 100,000 clones, more than 60% observed once, and the top ten hold roughly a quarter. Material: peripheral blood. The receptors shown here come from a man between 65 and 79 years old with acute or convalescent COVID-19. Each CDR3 is given without its conserved first and last residue. A D gene is named only where the DNA matches it firmly.

D: TRBD1; J: TRBJ2-7; V: TRBV7-3; CDR3: ASSLDRENEQY
D: .; J: TRBJ1-2; V: TRBV14; CDR3: ASSQDYSRSGYT
D: TRBD1; J: TRBJ2-7; V: TRBV29-1; CDR3: SSGNRDRGFYEQY
D: .; J: TRBJ2-3; V: TRBV7-3; CDR3: ASSLTSTDLDTQY
D: TRBD2; J: TRBJ2-1; V: TRBV5-1; CDR3: ASTRAGEVDYNEQF
D: TRBD1; J: TRBJ1-1; V: TRBV5-5; CDR3: ASSLFQGANTEAF
D: TRBD1; J: TRBJ1-1; V: TRBV14; CDR3: ASSHLGQGARTEAF
D: .; J: TRBJ2-5; V: TRBV29-1; CDR3: SVGGGSVYQETQY
D: .; J: TRBJ1-2; V: TRBV19; CDR3: ASSTPRRLI
D: .; J: TRBJ1-1; V: TRBV7-2; CDR3: ASSLGYRDMNTEAF
D: .; J: TRBJ1-1; V: TRBV29-1; CDR3: SVARGNTEAF
D: TRBD1; J: TRBJ2-2; V: TRBV27; CDR3: ASKPGQGSGELF
D: TRBD2; J: TRBJ2-5; V: TRBV12-3/TRBV12-4; CDR3: ASSGLAEETQY
D: .; J: TRBJ1-2; V: TRBV27; CDR3: ASSTGGALHSGYT
D: TRBD1; J: TRBJ1-2; V: TRBV5-1; CDR3: ASSPGQAGYT
D: .; J: TRBJ1-5; V: TRBV28; CDR3: ASSLNIGNQPQH